These T cell receptor beta chains were read from a single sample in a study of OX40 agonist ivuxolimab in advanced cancers. Sequenced by immunoSEQ multiplex PCR; TCRdb stores in-frame clones only, minus some. Among tens of thousands of clones listed, approximately 84% were seen once. This specimen was CD4+ or CD8+ T cells sorted from blood, taken in a trial of the OX40 agonist ivuxolimab. The receptors shown here come from an adult with an advanced solid tumor such as melanoma, head and neck, liver or kidney cancer. The CDR3 runs from the conserved cysteine through the conserved F or W. Fields, in order: J gene, clone size, D gene, V gene, CDR3 DNA, CDR3 protein. A D gene is named only where the DNA matches it firmly. Only some rows state a clone size, as once, few, many or a class for expanded clones.

J gene: TRBJ1-1; clone size: NA; D gene: NA; V gene: TRBV18; CDR3 DNA: TGTGCCAGCTCACCGGGACTGCAGAACACTGAAGCTTTCTTT; CDR3 protein: CASSPGLQNTEAFF
J gene: TRBJ1-4; clone size: NA; D gene: NA; V gene: TRBV6-5; CDR3 DNA: TGTGCCAGCAGCTACCAATCGGGACACCTCTGGGGAAAACTGTTTTTT; CDR3 protein: CASSYQSGHLWGKLFF
J gene: TRBJ1-2; clone size: NA; D gene: NA; V gene: TRBV6-1; CDR3 DNA: TGTGCCAGCAGTGAAATCGGCGGATCCTATGGCTACACCTTC; CDR3 protein: CASSEIGGSYGYTF
J gene: TRBJ1-5; clone size: few; D gene: TRBD1; V gene: TRBV28; CDR3 DNA: TGTGCCAGCAGAATACAGGGGACCAATCAGCCCCAGCATTTT; CDR3 protein: CASRIQGTNQPQHF
J gene: TRBJ1-2; clone size: NA; D gene: NA; V gene: TRBV14; CDR3 DNA: TGTGCCAGCAACACGCGGACCGGATTACTTCCCTATGGCTACACCTTC; CDR3 protein: CASNTRTGLLPYGYTF
J gene: TRBJ2-3; clone size: NA; D gene: NA; V gene: TRBV7-3; CDR3 DNA: TGTGCCAGCAGCTTAACTCCCACAGGAGTTTACACAGATACGCAGTATTTT; CDR3 protein: CASSLTPTGVYTDTQYF
J gene: TRBJ2-7; clone size: NA; D gene: TRBD1; V gene: TRBV10-1; CDR3 DNA: TGCGCCAGCGGGACAGAAGAGTCCTACGAGCAGTACTTC; CDR3 protein: CASGTEESYEQYF
J gene: TRBJ2-1; clone size: NA; D gene: NA; V gene: TRBV5-1; CDR3 DNA: TGCGCCAGCAGCTTGGCGGGCCACAATGAGCAGTTCTTC; CDR3 protein: CASSLAGHNEQFF
J gene: TRBJ2-7; clone size: NA; D gene: TRBD1; V gene: TRBV28; CDR3 DNA: TGTGCCAGCACCCGTAGGACAGGGGCCTACGAGCAGTACTTC; CDR3 protein: CASTRRTGAYEQYF
J gene: TRBJ2-7; clone size: NA; D gene: NA; V gene: TRBV20-1; CDR3 DNA: TGCAGTGCTAGTGCGGTTTACGAGCAGTACTTC; CDR3 protein: CSASAVYEQYF